The 5 T cell receptor beta chains reported below all come from one sample, sequenced in a study of T-cell reconstitution after alpha-beta-depleted transplantation in children. The library targeted TCRbeta and was prepared with unique molecular identifiers. Using its own MiXCR run on the PCR reads, TCRdb lists one record per CDR3 protein. The sample consists of approximately 200,000 distinct CDR3 sequences, 13% to 15% of them appearing once. The material was PBMCs from the stem cell graft donor, obtained from the stem cell graft. The receptors shown here come from a human donor who donated a stem cell graft to a child with acute lymphoblastic leukemia.

The table lists this clonotype with many counts. CDR3 region: CASSLVRGLAYSFTDTQYF. The CDR3 bases are TGTGCCAGCAGCCTTGTCAGGGGACTAGCTTACTCCTTCACAGATACGCAGTATTTT. The genes are TRBV3-1 and TRBJ2-3, with TRBD2 matching over 9 bases. The length of the CDR3 is 19 residues. Germline-derived CDR1 and CDR2 are LGHDT and YNNKEL (reference sequence). Trimming at V came to 4 bases and at J to 2 bases, leaving 16 bases not matched to a gene.

V is TRBV20-1 and J is TRBJ2-1, with unresolved D. Trimming stripped 0 bases from V and 12 bases from J, with 9 bases between. CDR1 and CDR2 (germline): DFQATT, SNEGSKA (reference sequence). CDR3 length: 11 amino acids. DNA for the CDR3: TGCAGTGCTAGAGACGCTGGCCTGCAGTTCTTC. It translates to CSARDAGLQFF.

The chain links TRBV12-3 or TRBV12-4 to TRBJ1-3; D is undetermined. V was pared by 3 bases and J by 7 bases, with 4 bases between. The CDR3 extends over 11 amino acids. Here the CDR3 reads CASSLQNTIYF. DNA of the CDR3: TGTGCCAGCAGTTTGCAGAACACCATATATTTT.

This clonotype was counted many times. The chain couples TRBV20-1 to TRBJ2-1; 7 bases map to TRBD2. The CDR3 is made up of 16 amino acids. Germline lookup yields CDR1 DFQATT and CDR2 SNEGSKA (reference sequence). Trimming removed 3 bases from V and 4 bases from J; junction bases left unmatched: 12. CDR3 sequence (DNA): TGCAGTGCTAGGGACCTCCTAGCGGAGCGTTACAATGAGCAGTTCTTC. Protein product: CSARDLLAERYNEQFF.

The CDR3 nucleotides are TGCGCCAGCAGCTTGGTATTTCAGCGGGAGGGATACAATGAGCAGTTCTTC. This gives the protein CASSLVFQREGYNEQFF. The V call is TRBV5-1, the J call TRBJ2-1; 10 nucleotides align to TRBD2. The CDR3 sequence is 17 residues long. Looked up from germline, CDR1 is SGHRS and CDR2 is YFSETQ. V lost 0 bases and J lost 4; bases outside the gene matches: 7.